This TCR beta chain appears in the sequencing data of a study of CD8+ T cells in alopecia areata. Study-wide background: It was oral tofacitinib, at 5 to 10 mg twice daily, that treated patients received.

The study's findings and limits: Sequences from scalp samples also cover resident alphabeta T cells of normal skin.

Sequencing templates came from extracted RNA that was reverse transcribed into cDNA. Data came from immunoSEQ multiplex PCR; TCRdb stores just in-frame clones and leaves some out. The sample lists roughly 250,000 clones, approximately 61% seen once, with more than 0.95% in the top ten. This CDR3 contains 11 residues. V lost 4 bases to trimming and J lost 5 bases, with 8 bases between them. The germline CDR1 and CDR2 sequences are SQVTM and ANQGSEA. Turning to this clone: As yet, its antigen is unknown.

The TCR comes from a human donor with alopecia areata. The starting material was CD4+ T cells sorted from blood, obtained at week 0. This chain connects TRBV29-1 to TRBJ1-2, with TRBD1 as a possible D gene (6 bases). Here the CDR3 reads CSVGGPYGYTF. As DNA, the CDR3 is TGCAGCGTTGGGGGGCCTTATGGCTACACCTTC.